This entry concerns a single T cell receptor beta chain. Its antigen is still unknown. This sample is part of a study of T-cell memory formation after mild COVID-19. 5'RACE with constant-segment primers yielded barcoded, UMI-tagged TCR alpha and TCR beta cDNA libraries. Using its own MiXCR run on the 5' RACE reads, TCRdb lists one record per CDR3 protein. Among 530,000 or so distinct CDR3 sequences listed, 17% were seen once. The CDR3 consists of 16 residues. Trimming left V 0 bases short and J 8 bases short, with 18 bases between. Germline-derived CDR1 and CDR2 are SGHTS and YDEGEE. Findings of the study overall: Largely, contracting CD4+ clones fell within CM and EM, and contracting CD8+ clones within EMRA. Some responding clones appeared in pre-infection memory, suggesting cross-reactive memory joined.

Sequencing input: PBMCs or a T cell subset sorted from them (not recorded which). The chain couples TRBV5-8 to TRBJ2-1; perhaps TRBD2 as D (5 bases). The TCR originated in an adult woman who had mild COVID-19 (a few samples of this study predate the infection). Cell type and time point are not known. The CDR3 coding sequence is TGTGCCAGCAGCTTGGGACGTAACCTCGTCGGGGATGAGCAGTTCTTC. Encoded protein: CASSLGRNLVGDEQFF.